These 16 T cell receptor beta chains were all obtained from the same sample, sequenced in a study of response to subunit inactivated influenza vaccine. TCRdb independently ran MiXCR on the RT-PCR reads; one entry per CDR3 protein. The table shows fewer than 600,000 distinct CDR3 sequences, with approximately 7.2% occurring only once. The material sequenced was PBMCs from blood, taken roughly 24 months after vaccination. These receptors were obtained from a man aged 50 to 75 who received an inactivated influenza vaccine.

This chain connects TRBV11-2 to TRBJ1-2, with no clear D. Trimming shortened V by 8 bases and J by 6 bases, and 28 bases separated the two germline ends. This CDR3 spans 17 amino acids. Per germline, CDR1 SGHAT and CDR2 FQNNGV. For the CDR3, the DNA is TGTGCCAGCGCGGCTAGGGCCTGGATAGGACGAGATAATGGCTACACCTTC. Translated, it gives CASAARAWIGRDNGYTF.

This clonotype was seen at least ten times. The chain uses TRBV20-1 and TRBJ2-5; D gene ambiguous. Germline values: CDR1 DFQATT, CDR2 SNEGSKA (reference sequence). The CDR3 consists of 10 residues. The germline V and J ends were trimmed by 3 bases and 4 bases, with 3 bases remaining between them. The CDR3 nucleotides are TGCAGTGCTAGTTTAGAGACCCAGTACTTC. It codes for CSASLETQYF.

This clonotype was seen many times. This chain uses TRBV20-1 with TRBJ1-2; perhaps TRBD1 as D (6 bases). Trimming pared 5 bases from V and 4 bases from J, leaving 11 bases between. CDR1 is DFQATT, CDR2 SNEGSKA, per germline (reference sequence). This CDR3 is built from 12 residues. The CDR3 DNA sequence: TGCAGTGCTTTCGACAGGATCTATGGCTACACCTTC. Residues: CSAFDRIYGYTF.

This clonotype was counted at least ten times. The gene calls are TRBV4-2 and TRBJ1-1; D gene unclear. This CDR3 region has 13 residues. V lost 2 bases and J lost 4, with 8 bases in between. Germline V gene lookup returns CDR1 LGHNA and CDR2 YNFKEQ. The DNA for the CDR3 is TGTGCCAGCAGCCAATACCTAGGCACTGAAGCTTTCTTT. Amino acid sequence: CASSQYLGTEAFF.

Comments on this clonotype: A much larger clone differs from this one at a single base, so this may be a read error. V gene TRBV5-1 combines with J gene TRBJ2-1; the D gene is possibly TRBD1 (6 bases). CDR3 length: 15 residues. Germline CDR1 reads SGHRS; CDR2 reads YFSETQ. The CDR3 region has the DNA TGCGCCAGCAGATTGGGTACAGGGAAGTACAATGAGCAGTTCTTC. The encoded protein is CASRLGTGKYNEQFF. The full variable domain, in which reference TRBV5-1 and TRBJ2-1 provide the parts outside the CDR3, is KAGVTQTPRYLIKTRGQQVTLSCSPISGHRSVSWYQQTPGQGLQFLFEYFSETQRNKGNFPGRFSGRQFSNSRSEMNVSTLELGDSALYLCASRLGTGKYNEQFFGPGTRLTVL.

The genes are TRBV7-8 and TRBJ2-3; D possibly corresponds to TRBD2 (6 bases). This CDR3 comprises 15 residues. V gave up 2 bases and J gave up 1 base, with 10 bases separating them. Germline CDR1 is SGHVS and CDR2 is FQNEAQ. The CDR3 protein is CASSLWVAGTDTQYF. The CDR3 DNA is TGTGCCAGCAGCTTATGGGTAGCGGGCACAGATACGCAGTATTTT.

The V gene is TRBV14, the J gene TRBJ2-1; 8 nucleotides line up with TRBD2. Unmatched junction bases numbered 12, after V lost 5 bases and J lost 3 bases. This CDR3 has 17 residues. Germline assignment: CDR1 SGHDN and CDR2 FVKESK. The CDR3 DNA follows: TGTGCCAGCAGCTCCGCTCGTAGCGGGGCGGGCTACAATGAGCAGTTCTTC. Its protein is CASSSARSGAGYNEQFF.

V usage is TRBV30 and J usage is TRBJ1-5; D is ambiguous. CDR1 and CDR2 from the germline V gene are GTSNPN and SVGIG (reference sequence). The CDR3 length is 13 residues. Trimming cost V 2 bases and J 4 bases, with 9 bases left between them. CDR3 DNA: TGTGCCTGGAGTAAACGGGGAAATCAGCCCCAGCATTTT. Its translation: CAWSKRGNQPQHF.

This clonotype occurred many times. V and J are TRBV29-1 and TRBJ2-7; the match to TRBD2 covers 10 bases. Trimming removed 7 bases from V and 4 bases from J; junction bases left unmatched: 7. The CDR3 runs to 13 residues. Germline V gene data show CDR1 as SQVTM and CDR2 as ANQGSEA. The CDR3 region is CSASSGSKYEQYF. The CDR3 coding sequence is TGCAGCGCGTCTAGCGGGAGTAAGTACGAGCAGTACTTC.

This chain joins TRBV20-1 and TRBJ2-7; tentatively, D is TRBD2 (7 bases). Germline V CDR1 and CDR2: DFQATT, SNEGSKA (reference sequence). This CDR3 has 14 residues. V lost 0 bases to trimming and J lost 5 bases, with 14 bases between them. The CDR3 loop is CSARERGGTDEQYF. The DNA of the CDR3 is TGCAGTGCTAGAGAGAGGGGGGGGACCGACGAGCAGTACTTC.

The chain is built from TRBV6-1 and TRBJ2-7, with 7 bases matching TRBD1. V shed 6 bases and J 2 bases; nucleotides not matched to a gene: 10. Germline CDR1 is MNHNS and CDR2 is SASEGT. CDR3 size: 15 residues. CDR3 in DNA: TGTGCCAGCAGGGGCCGGCGACAGGGACCCTACGAGCAGTACTTC. Encoded protein: CASRGRRQGPYEQYF.

This clonotype was observed a handful of times. The chain uses TRBV6-5 and TRBJ2-5, with D tentatively TRBD2 (7 bases). Germline CDR1 MNHEY, CDR2 SVGAGI. The CDR3 has 16 residues. Trimming left V 1 base short and J 5 bases short, with 17 bases between. The CDR3 region has the DNA TGTGCCAGCAGTTACTTTGGGGGGGCGGGTGCGGAGACCCAGTACTTC. Translation gives CASSYFGGAGAETQYF.

This clonotype was picked up a small number of times. This sequence joins TRBV6-5 and TRBJ2-1; D ambiguous. The CDR3 sequence is 15 residues long. The germline V gene encodes CDR1 MNHEY and CDR2 SVGAGI. V lost 3 bases, J lost 0 bases, and 9 bases lay in between. The CDR3 nucleotides are TGTGCCAGCAGTTATAGGGTTAGCTCCTACAATGAGCAGTTCTTC. It translates to CASSYRVSSYNEQFF.

The V call is TRBV29-1, the J call TRBJ2-7, with D possibly being TRBD2 (6 bases). CDR3 length equals 12 residues. V was pared by 6 bases and J by 7 bases, with 16 bases between. CDR1 and CDR2 from the germline V gene are SQVTM and ANQGSEA. The CDR3 nucleotides are TGCAGCGTGGCACGGGGGACGGGGGAGCAGTACTTC. Translated: CSVARGTGEQYF.

This clonotype was found a few times. The rearrangement links TRBV20-1 to TRBJ2-7; D may match TRBD1 or TRBD2 (5 bases each). The V end lost 7 bases, the J end lost 4 bases, and 14 bases lay between the germline ends. The CDR3 is 12 residues long. The germline V gene has CDR1 DFQATT and CDR2 SNEGSKA (reference sequence). CDR3 loop: CSVPSGGYEQYF. The CDR3 coding sequence is TGCAGTGTCCCCTCTGGGGGTTACGAGCAGTACTTC.

This clonotype was seen only a few times. The genes are TRBV27 and TRBJ2-1; D is perhaps TRBD2 (5 bases). The V end lost 0 bases, the J end lost 0 bases, and 9 bases lay between the germline ends. The germline gives CDR1 MNHEY, CDR2 SMNVEV (reference sequence). This CDR3 region has 16 residues. The CDR3 protein is CASSLSTGISYNEQFF. The CDR3 DNA reads as TGTGCCAGCAGTTTATCGACCGGGATCTCCTACAATGAGCAGTTCTTC.